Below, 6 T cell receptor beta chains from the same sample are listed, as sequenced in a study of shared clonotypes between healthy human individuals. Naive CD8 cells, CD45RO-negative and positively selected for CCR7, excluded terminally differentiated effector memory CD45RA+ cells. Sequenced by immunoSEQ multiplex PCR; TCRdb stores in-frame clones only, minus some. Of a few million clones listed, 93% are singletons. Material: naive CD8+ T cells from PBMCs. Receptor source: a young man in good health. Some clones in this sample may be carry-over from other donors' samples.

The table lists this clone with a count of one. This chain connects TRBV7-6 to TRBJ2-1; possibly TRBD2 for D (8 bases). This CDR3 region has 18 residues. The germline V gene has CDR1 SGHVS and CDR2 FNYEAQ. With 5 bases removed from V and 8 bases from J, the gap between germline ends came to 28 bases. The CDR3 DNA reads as TGTGCCAGCAGCCAGGGGGTGGTCAGCCGGGAGGGAGGAGATGAGCAGTTCTTC. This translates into CASSQGVVSREGGDEQFF.

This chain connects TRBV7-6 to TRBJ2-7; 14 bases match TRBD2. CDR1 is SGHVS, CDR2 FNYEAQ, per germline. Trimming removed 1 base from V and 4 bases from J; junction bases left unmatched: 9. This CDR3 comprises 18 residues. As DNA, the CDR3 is TGTGCCAGCAGCTTAGGGACTAGCGGGAGGAGTACTGGTTACGAGCAGTACTTC. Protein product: CASSLGTSGRSTGYEQYF.

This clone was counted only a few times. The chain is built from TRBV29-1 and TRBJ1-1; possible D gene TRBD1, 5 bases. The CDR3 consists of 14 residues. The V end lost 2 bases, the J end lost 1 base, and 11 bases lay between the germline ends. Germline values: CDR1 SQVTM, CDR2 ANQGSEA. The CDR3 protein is CSVERGTSNTEAFF. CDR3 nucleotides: TGCAGCGTTGAAAGGGGAACCTCGAACACTGAAGCTTTCTTT.

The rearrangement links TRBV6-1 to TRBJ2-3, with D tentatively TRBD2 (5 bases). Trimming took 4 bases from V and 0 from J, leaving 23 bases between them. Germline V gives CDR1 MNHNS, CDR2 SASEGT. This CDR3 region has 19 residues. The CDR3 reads CASSVPIPAGISSTDTQYF. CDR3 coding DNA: TGTGCCAGCAGTGTGCCCATCCCGGCGGGCATTTCTAGCACAGATACGCAGTATTTT.

DNA for the CDR3: TGTGCCAGCAGCCTGGGGTCAGCTGGAAACACCATATATTTT. Amino acid sequence: CASSLGSAGNTIYF. The chain combines TRBV5-6 with TRBJ1-3, with no clear D. V was shortened by 4 bases and J by 2 bases, with 10 bases between the two germline ends. CDR3 length: 14 residues. Germline assignment: CDR1 SGHDT and CDR2 YYEEEE. Together with reference TRBV5-6 and TRBJ1-3, the CDR3 gives the full variable domain: DAGVTQSPTHLIKTRGQQVTLRCSPKSGHDTVSWYQQALGQGPQFIFQYYEEEERQRGNFPDRFSGHQFPNYSSELNVNALLLGDSALYLCASSLGSAGNTIYFGEGSWLTVV.

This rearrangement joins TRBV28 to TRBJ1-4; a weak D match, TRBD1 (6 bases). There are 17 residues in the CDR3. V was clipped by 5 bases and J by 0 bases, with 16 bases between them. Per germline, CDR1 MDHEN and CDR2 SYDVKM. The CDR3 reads CASSRRTVLATNEKLFF. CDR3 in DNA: TGTGCCAGCAGTCGCCGGACAGTACTTGCAACTAATGAAAAACTGTTTTTT.